What follows are 8 T cell receptor beta chains derived from one specimen sequenced in a study of control samples from healthy donors and cancer patients. Repertoires were generated with immunoSEQ multiplex PCR, while TCRdb's copy carries only in-frame clones and drops some. The table lists tens of thousands of clones, 85% to 95% of them singletons. Material for sequencing was blood. These receptors all come from a woman aged 25 to 45 in good health.

The chain carries TRBV28 and TRBJ1-2; D is uncertain. The CDR3 extends over 15 amino acids. The germline V and J ends were trimmed by 5 bases and 8 bases, with 21 bases remaining between them. Looked up from germline, CDR1 is MDHEN and CDR2 is SYDVKM. This chain's CDR3 is CASSAGRVLTGGYTF. For the CDR3, the DNA is TGTGCCAGCAGTGCTGGGAGGGTTTTAACTGGGGGCTACACCTTC.

The V and J genes are TRBV7-9 and TRBJ2-7; possibly TRBD2 for D (5 bases). This CDR3 has 15 amino acids. CDR1 is SEHNR, CDR2 FQNEAQ, per germline (reference sequence). Trimming cost V 5 bases and J 0 bases, with 14 bases left between them. CDR3 amino acids: CASSLSGRASYEQYF. The CDR3 nucleotides are TGTGCCAGCAGCCTCAGTGGGCGGGCCTCCTACGAGCAGTACTTC.

V and J are TRBV11-2 and TRBJ1-6; TRBD1 is a possible D gene (5 bases). The V end was cut by 6 bases, the J end by 8 bases, with 8 bases between. This CDR3 spans 12 amino acids. Germline CDR1 is SGHAT and CDR2 is FQNNGV. CDR3 sequence reads: CASSLGDSPLHF. CDR3 bases: TGTGCCAGCAGTCTAGGGGATTCACCCCTCCACTTT.

V is TRBV19 and J is TRBJ1-2, with D maybe TRBD1 (5 bases). This CDR3 contains 14 residues. Trimming shortened V by 4 bases and J by 6 bases, and 15 bases separated the two germline ends. Germline V gene sequence: CDR1 LNHDA, CDR2 SQIVND (reference sequence). For the CDR3, the DNA is TGTGCCAGTAGTAGTAGACAGTTAAGGAATGGCTACACCTTC. Encoded protein: CASSSRQLRNGYTF.

The J gene is TRBJ2-2, the V gene TRBV15, with 12 nucleotides matching TRBD1. CDR3 length: 17 amino acids. Losses at the gene ends were 5 bases for V and 6 bases for J; bases not matched to a gene: 10. CDR1 and CDR2 from the germline V gene are LNHNV and YYDKDF (reference sequence). CDR3 region: CATSGPGTGGSAGELFF. CDR3 nucleotides: TGTGCCACCAGCGGTCCCGGGACAGGGGGCAGCGCCGGGGAGCTGTTTTTT.

V and J are TRBV7-9 and TRBJ2-4; maybe TRBD1 (6 bases). V was cut by 1 base and J by 0 bases, with 10 bases left in between. The CDR3 has 16 residues. Germline CDR1 SEHNR, CDR2 FQNEAQ (reference sequence). CDR3 DNA sequence: TGTGCCAGCAGCTTAGGGCAGGGGCTAGCCAAAAACATTCAGTACTTC. Translation: CASSLGQGLAKNIQYF.

The rearrangement joins TRBV28 to TRBJ1-6; D possibly corresponds to TRBD1 (5 bases). V lost 4 bases, J lost 8 bases, and 12 bases lay in between. This CDR3 spans 14 amino acids. CDR1 MDHEN and CDR2 SYDVKM come from the germline V gene. The CDR3 DNA sequence: TGTGCCAGCAGTTCGGGACCGATTGATTCACCCCTCCACTTT. Translated, it gives CASSSGPIDSPLHF.

This chain uses TRBV19 with TRBJ2-7; no reliable D call. V was trimmed by 3 bases and J by 0 bases, leaving 9 bases between them. Looked up from germline, CDR1 is LNHDA and CDR2 is SQIVND (reference sequence). The CDR3 has 14 residues. This chain's CDR3 is CASSMVGSSYEQYF. The CDR3, as DNA: TGTGCCAGTAGTATGGTCGGAAGCTCCTACGAGCAGTACTTC.